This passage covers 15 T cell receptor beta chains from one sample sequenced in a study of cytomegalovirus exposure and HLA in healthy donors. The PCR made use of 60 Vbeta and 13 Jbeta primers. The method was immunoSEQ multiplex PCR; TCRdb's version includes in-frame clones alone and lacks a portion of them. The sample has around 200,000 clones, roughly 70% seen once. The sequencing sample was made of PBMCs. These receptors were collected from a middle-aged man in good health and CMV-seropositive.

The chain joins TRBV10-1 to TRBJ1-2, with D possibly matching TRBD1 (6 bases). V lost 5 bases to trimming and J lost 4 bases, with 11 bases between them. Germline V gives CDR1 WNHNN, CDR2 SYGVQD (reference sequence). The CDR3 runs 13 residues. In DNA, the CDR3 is TGCGCCAGCAGTTCGGACAGCCTCTATGGCTACACCTTC. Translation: CASSSDSLYGYTF.

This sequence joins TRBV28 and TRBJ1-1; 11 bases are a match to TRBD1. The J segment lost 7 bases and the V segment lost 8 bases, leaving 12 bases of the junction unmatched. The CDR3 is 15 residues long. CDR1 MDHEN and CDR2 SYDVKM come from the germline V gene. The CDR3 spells CASSRGQGVRSEAFF. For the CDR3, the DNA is TGTGCCAGCTCCCGGGGACAGGGGGTTCGGAGTGAAGCTTTCTTT. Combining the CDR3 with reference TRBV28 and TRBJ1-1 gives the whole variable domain DVKVTQSSRYLVKRTGEKVFLECVQDMDHENMFWYRQDPGLGLRLIYFSYDVKMKEKGDIPEGYSVSREKKERFSLILESASTNQTSMYLCASSRGQGVRSEAFFGQGTRLTVV.

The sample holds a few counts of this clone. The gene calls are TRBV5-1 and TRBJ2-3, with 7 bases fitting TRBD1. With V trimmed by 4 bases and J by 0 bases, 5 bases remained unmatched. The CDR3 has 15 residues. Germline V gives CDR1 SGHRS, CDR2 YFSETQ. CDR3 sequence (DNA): TGCGCCAGCAGCCTCGGGACAGCTAGCACAGATACGCAGTATTTT. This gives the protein CASSLGTASTDTQYF.

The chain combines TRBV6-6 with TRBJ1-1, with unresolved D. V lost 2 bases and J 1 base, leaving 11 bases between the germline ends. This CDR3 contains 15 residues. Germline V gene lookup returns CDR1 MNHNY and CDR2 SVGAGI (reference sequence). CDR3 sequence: CASSYGGLGNTEAFF. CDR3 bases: TGTGCCAGCAGTTACGGCGGTCTGGGGAACACTGAAGCTTTCTTT.

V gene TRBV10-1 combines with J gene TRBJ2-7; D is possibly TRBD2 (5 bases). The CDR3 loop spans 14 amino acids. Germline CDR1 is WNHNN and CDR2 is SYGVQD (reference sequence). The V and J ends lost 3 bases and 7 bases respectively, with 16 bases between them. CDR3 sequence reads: CASSEASRSGEQYF. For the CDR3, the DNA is TGCGCCAGCAGTGAAGCTAGCCGAAGCGGAGAGCAGTACTTC.

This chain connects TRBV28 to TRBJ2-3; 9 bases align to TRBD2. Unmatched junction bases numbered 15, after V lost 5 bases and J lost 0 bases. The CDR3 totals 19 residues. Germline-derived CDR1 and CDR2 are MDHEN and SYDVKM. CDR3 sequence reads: CASSGPIIPSGTSTDTQYF. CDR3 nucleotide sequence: TGTGCCAGCAGTGGACCGATTATCCCTAGCGGGACTAGCACAGATACGCAGTATTTT.

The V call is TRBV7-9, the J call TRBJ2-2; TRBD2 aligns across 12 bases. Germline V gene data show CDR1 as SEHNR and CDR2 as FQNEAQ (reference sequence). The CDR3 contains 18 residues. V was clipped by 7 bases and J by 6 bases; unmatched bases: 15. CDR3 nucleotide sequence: TGTGCCAGCACCTATGGACTAGCGGGGACCGGGGCACCCGGGGAGCTGTTTTTT. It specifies CASTYGLAGTGAPGELFF.

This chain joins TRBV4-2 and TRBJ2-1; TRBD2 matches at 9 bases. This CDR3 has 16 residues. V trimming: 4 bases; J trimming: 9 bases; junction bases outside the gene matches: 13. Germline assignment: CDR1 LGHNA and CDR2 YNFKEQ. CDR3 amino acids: CASSRKLAGQGGEQFF. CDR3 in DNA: TGTGCCAGCAGCCGCAAACTAGCGGGCCAGGGGGGTGAGCAGTTCTTC.

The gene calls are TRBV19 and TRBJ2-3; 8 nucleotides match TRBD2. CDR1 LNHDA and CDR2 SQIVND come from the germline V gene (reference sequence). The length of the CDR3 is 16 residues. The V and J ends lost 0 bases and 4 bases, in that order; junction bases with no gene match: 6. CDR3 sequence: CASSIDGAGAPDTQYF. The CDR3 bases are TGTGCCAGTAGTATAGATGGAGCGGGGGCCCCAGATACGCAGTATTTT.

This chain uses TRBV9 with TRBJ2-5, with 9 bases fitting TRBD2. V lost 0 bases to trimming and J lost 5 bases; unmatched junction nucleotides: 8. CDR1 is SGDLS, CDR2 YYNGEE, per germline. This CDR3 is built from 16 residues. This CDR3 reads CASSVGIGGGGETQYF. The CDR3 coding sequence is TGTGCCAGCAGCGTAGGTATTGGCGGGGGGGGCGAGACCCAGTACTTC.

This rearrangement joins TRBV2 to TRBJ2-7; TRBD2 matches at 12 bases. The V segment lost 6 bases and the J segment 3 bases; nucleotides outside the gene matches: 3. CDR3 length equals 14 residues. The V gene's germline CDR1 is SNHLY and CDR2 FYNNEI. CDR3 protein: CASRWTSGVYEQYF. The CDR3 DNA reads TGTGCCAGCAGATGGACTAGCGGGGTCTACGAGCAGTACTTC.

As DNA, the CDR3 is TGTGCCAGCACCAGTAGGCCGTACTTCAGGGGGGACACAGATACGCAGTATTTT. This encodes CASTSRPYFRGDTDTQYF. The chain joins TRBV27 to TRBJ2-3, with D possibly TRBD1 on 7 matching bases. The CDR3 consists of 18 residues. From germline, CDR1 is MNHEY and CDR2 SMNVEV (reference sequence). V was shortened by 7 bases and J by 2 bases, with 25 bases between the two germline ends.

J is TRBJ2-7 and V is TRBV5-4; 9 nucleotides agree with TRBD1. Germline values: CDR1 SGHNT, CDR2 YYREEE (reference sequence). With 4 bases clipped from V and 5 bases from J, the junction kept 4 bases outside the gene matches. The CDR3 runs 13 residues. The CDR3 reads CASSPRDRDEQYF. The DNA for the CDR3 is TGTGCCAGCAGCCCCCGGGACAGGGACGAGCAGTACTTC.

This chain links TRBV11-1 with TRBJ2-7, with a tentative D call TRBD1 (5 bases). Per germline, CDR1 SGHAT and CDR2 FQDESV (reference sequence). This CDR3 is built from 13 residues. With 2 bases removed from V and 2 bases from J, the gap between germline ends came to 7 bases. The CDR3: CASSLTGPYEQYF. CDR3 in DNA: TGTGCCAGCAGCTTAACAGGACCCTACGAGCAGTACTTC.

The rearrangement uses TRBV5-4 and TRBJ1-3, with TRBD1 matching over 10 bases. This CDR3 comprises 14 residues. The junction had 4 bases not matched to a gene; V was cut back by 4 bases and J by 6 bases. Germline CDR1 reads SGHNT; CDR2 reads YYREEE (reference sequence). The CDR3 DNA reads TGTGCCAGCAGCCCGGGACAGGGGATAAACACCATATATTTT. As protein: CASSPGQGINTIYF.